The 21 T cell receptor beta chains in this list originate from one sample, sequenced in a study of blood T cells in healthy people across ages. Primers used in a second PCR of roughly 6 to 12 cycles were a sample-barcoded 5' primer and a J-beta primer mix. Each CDR3 protein gets one entry after TCRdb re-called the 5' RACE reads with MiXCR. The top ten clones hold 9% to 9.5% of a sample with fewer than 800,000 distinct CDR3 sequences, 20% to 30% of them seen once. This sample was shared with a second study, whose subject was T cells of mothers and their children.

Sequenced sample: blood. Every receptor here comes from a boy younger than 18 in good health.

A remark on this clonotype: The junction departs from the called germline gene at one end, perhaps through a read error. This sequence joins TRBV9 and TRBJ2-5; either TRBD1 or TRBD2 may supply D (5 bases each). This CDR3 is 14 amino acids long. Germline loops: CDR1 SGDLS, CDR2 YYNGEE. CDR3 DNA sequence: TGTGCCAGCAGCCCAGGCCAGGGACGGATTCCTACCCAATTC. The encoded protein is CASSPGQGRIPTQF.

The chain recombines TRBV13 with TRBJ2-7; tentative D call: TRBD1 (6 bases). V shed 5 bases and J shed 6 bases, with 17 bases lying between them. The CDR3 is 14 amino acids. Per germline, CDR1 PRHDT and CDR2 FYEKMQ (reference sequence). The CDR3 region is CASSTRTEGSEQYF. The CDR3 nucleotides read TGTGCCAGCAGCACACGGACAGAGGGCAGCGAGCAGTACTTC. Filled out from reference TRBV13 and TRBJ2-7, the complete variable domain reads AAGVIQSPRHLIKEKRETATLKCYPIPRHDTVYWYQQGPGQDPQFLISFYEKMQSDKGSIPDRFSAQQFSDYHSELNMSSLELGDSALYFCASSTRTEGSEQYFGPGTRLTVT.

The CDR3 nucleotides are TGCAGCGTTGAAACCCCGACAGGGGCCGTAGCCCCGAGCTCTGGAAACACCATATATTTT. This codes for CSVETPTGAVAPSSGNTIYF. The chain combines TRBV29-1 with TRBJ1-3, with 8 bases fitting TRBD1. This CDR3 has 20 amino acids. Germline CDR1 reads SQVTM; CDR2 reads ANQGSEA. Germline trimming cut 2 bases from V and 0 bases from J; bases unmatched to any gene: 18. The variable domain in full, with the rest retrieved from reference TRBV29-1 and TRBJ1-3, is SAVISQKPSRDICQRGTSLTIQCQVDSQVTMMFWYRQQPGQSLTLIATANQGSEATYESGFVIDKFPISRPNLTFSTLTVSNMSPEDSSIYLCSVETPTGAVAPSSGNTIYFGEGSWLTVV.

In this sample, this clonotype turned up a few times. The V gene is TRBV4-3, the J gene TRBJ2-6; 7 bases match TRBD1. V was pared by 0 bases and J by 2 bases, with 4 bases of the junction left unmatched. The CDR3 length is 17 residues. In germline, CDR1 is LGHNA, CDR2 YSLEER. The CDR3 spells CASSQDLGGTGANVLTF. The DNA for the CDR3 is TGCGCCAGCAGCCAAGATCTAGGGGGCACTGGGGCCAACGTCCTGACTTTC.

The rearrangement uses TRBV5-5 and TRBJ1-2; unclear D gene. Per germline, CDR1 SGHKS and CDR2 YYEKEE (reference sequence). The ends were cut back, 2 bases at V and 0 bases at J, with 17 bases in the middle. The CDR3 loop spans 17 amino acids. CDR3 region: CASSFDLREGANYGYTF. CDR3 nucleotide sequence: TGTGCCAGCAGCTTTGACTTGCGGGAGGGAGCTAACTATGGCTACACCTTC.

The CDR3 DNA follows: TGTGCCAGCAGCTTAATCCCCCCTTCCGAGCAGTACTTC. Its translation is CASSLIPPSEQYF. The chain links TRBV7-3 to TRBJ2-5; D is undetermined. Judging by the DNA end, TRBJ2-7 fits better; the J call may be wrong. The length of the CDR3 is 13 residues. Per germline, CDR1 SGHTA and CDR2 FQGTGA.

The genes are TRBV7-8 and TRBJ2-1; 12 positions agree with TRBD2. The J call is in doubt because the DNA end fits TRBJ2-5 better. CDR1 SGHVS and CDR2 FQNEAQ come from the germline V gene. The CDR3 is 17 amino acids. CDR3 amino acids: CASRRLAGVSLSETQYF. Here the CDR3 DNA reads TGTGCCAGCAGGCGACTAGCGGGAGTGAGCCTATCAGAGACCCAGTACTTC.

This clonotype turned up a few times. This rearrangement joins TRBV6-2 or TRBV6-3 to TRBJ1-2; no firm D call. The CDR3 loop spans 13 amino acids. The V end was cut by 2 bases, the J end by 4 bases, with 8 bases between. The germline V gene has CDR1 MNHEY and CDR2 SVGEGT. CDR3 bases: TGTGCCAGCAGTTACGGACCGATCTATGGCTACACCTTC. It encodes CASSYGPIYGYTF.

The gene calls are TRBV24-1 and TRBJ1-2; D call uncertain. Germline V gene sequence: CDR1 KGHDR, CDR2 SFDVKD. V was cut by 3 bases and J by 3 bases, with 7 bases left in between. CDR3 size: 13 residues. The CDR3 sequence: CATSDTGDYGYTF. In DNA form, the CDR3 reads TGTGCCACCAGTGATACGGGAGACTATGGCTACACCTTC.

The genes are TRBV12-3 or TRBV12-4 and TRBJ2-7, with D maybe TRBD2 (5 bases). The CDR3 contains 14 residues. CDR3 in amino acids: CARDFVGGRYEQYF. The CDR3, as DNA: TGTGCTCGGGATTTTGTGGGCGGTCGCTACGAGCAGTACTTC.

This clonotype was found a few times. The rearrangement uses TRBV27 and TRBJ1-1, with D hard to call. Germline V lookup: CDR1 MNHEY, CDR2 SMNVEV (reference sequence). Trimming took 3 bases from V and 6 from J, leaving 8 bases between them. The CDR3 has 12 residues. The CDR3 nucleotides are TGTGCCAGCAGTTTTTATGGGGCTGAAGCTTTCTTT. Translation: CASSFYGAEAFF.

The rearrangement joins TRBV7-2 to TRBJ1-4; 8 bases line up with TRBD1. CDR1 SGHTA and CDR2 FQGNSA come from the germline V gene. Losses at the gene ends were 2 bases for V and 8 bases for J; bases not matched to a gene: 7. The CDR3 extends over 15 amino acids. Written as DNA, the CDR3 is TGTGCCAGCAGCTTACATGGACAGGGAGGCGAAAAACTGTTTTTT. Encoded protein: CASSLHGQGGEKLFF.

This clonotype was seen a few times. The chain recombines TRBV2 with TRBJ2-7, with TRBD2 as a possible D gene (6 bases). The V gene lost 3 bases and the J gene lost 6 bases, with 18 bases spanning the gap. Germline lookup yields CDR1 SNHLY and CDR2 FYNNEI. This CDR3 contains 15 residues. As DNA, the CDR3 is TGTGCCAGCAGTGATTTGCGGGATACTTATCGCGAGCAGTACTTC. Translated: CASSDLRDTYREQYF.

V is TRBV9 and J is TRBJ2-1, with D possibly matching TRBD1 (5 bases). Trimming removed 3 bases from V and 6 bases from J, with 22 bases in between. Germline values: CDR1 SGDLS, CDR2 YYNGEE. This CDR3 is built from 17 residues. The chain's CDR3 is CASSDDWWGSHINEQFF. The CDR3 region has the DNA TGTGCCAGCAGCGACGACTGGTGGGGCTCGCACATCAATGAGCAGTTCTTC. Full variable domain (missing parts from reference TRBV9 and TRBJ2-1): DSGVTQTPKHLITATGQRVTLRCSPRSGDLSVYWYQQSLDQGLQFLIQYYNGEERAKGNILERFSAQQFPDLHSELNLSSLELGDSALYFCASSDDWWGSHINEQFFGPGTRLTVL.

The chain joins TRBV11-3 to TRBJ2-3; either TRBD1 or TRBD2 may supply D (6 bases each). The CDR3 covers 14 residues. Germline V lookup: CDR1 SGHNT, CDR2 YENEEA. Trimming shortened V by 4 bases and J by 4 bases, and 12 bases separated the two germline ends. The CDR3 is CASSSWGAPDTQYF. As DNA, the CDR3 is TGTGCCAGCAGCTCTTGGGGGGCTCCAGATACGCAGTATTTT.

The rearrangement uses TRBV28 and TRBJ2-5, with 11 bases lining up with TRBD2. The germline V gene encodes CDR1 MDHEN and CDR2 SYDVKM. This CDR3 has 19 amino acids. Trimming took 2 bases from V and 2 from J; bases not matched to a gene: 13. Written as DNA, the CDR3 is TGTGCCAGCAGTTTAAAACTAGCGGGAGAGGTGGTCCGTCAAGAGACCCAGTACTTC. This translates into CASSLKLAGEVVRQETQYF.

V is TRBV9 and J is TRBJ2-1; 7 positions agree with TRBD2. The germline V gene has CDR1 SGDLS and CDR2 YYNGEE. The CDR3 has 14 residues. V lost 4 bases to trimming and J lost 5 bases; unmatched junction nucleotides: 6. CDR3 nucleotides: TGTGCCAGCAGCTTAGCTAGCGGAGACAATGAGCAGTTCTTC. Encoded protein: CASSLASGDNEQFF.

In the case of this clonotype: The junction differs from germline at one of its ends, possibly a read error. The chain couples TRBV20-1 to TRBJ2-1, with D possibly TRBD2 on 6 matching bases. Germline CDR1 and CDR2: DFQATT and SNEGSKA (reference sequence). The CDR3 spans 15 residues. CDR3 DNA: TGCAGTGCTAGAGGAGGCGGGACCCATTCCAATAAGCAGTTCTTC. It specifies CSARGGGTHSNKQFF.

This clonotype has only a few counts. The chain recombines TRBV6-5 with TRBJ1-1; the match to TRBD1 covers 9 bases. V was pared by 7 bases and J by 8 bases, with 5 bases of the junction left unmatched. The germline V gene has CDR1 MNHEY and CDR2 SVGAGI. The CDR3 runs to 12 residues. CDR3 residues: CASTRTGAEAFF. The CDR3 coding sequence is TGTGCCAGCACCAGGACAGGGGCAGAAGCTTTCTTT.

This clonotype was counted only a few times. The CDR3 region has the DNA TGCGCCAGCAGCCAAGATCGCGGGGTGGTTGGAAACACCATATATTTT. Amino acid sequence: CASSQDRGVVGNTIYF. V is TRBV4-3 and J is TRBJ1-3; D is undetermined. The CDR3 totals 16 residues. The V and J ends lost 0 bases and 3 bases respectively, with 12 bases between them. Per the germline V gene, CDR1 is LGHNA and CDR2 is YSLEER.

The rearrangement uses TRBV27 and TRBJ1-5; no definite D call. CDR3 size: 13 residues. Germline V gene lookup returns CDR1 MNHEY and CDR2 SMNVEV (reference sequence). V lost 8 bases to trimming and J lost 5 bases, with 13 bases between them. CDR3 protein: CASGRTPDQPQHF. The CDR3 DNA reads as TGTGCCAGCGGGCGAACGCCCGATCAGCCCCAGCATTTT.